This entry lists 25 T cell receptor beta chains sequenced from one sample in a study of T cells in localized non-small cell lung cancer. The protocol was immunoSEQ multiplex PCR, while the TCRdb copy is restricted to in-frame clones and leaves out a portion. The table has roughly 70,000 clones, roughly nine tenths seen once. Source: peripheral blood, taken before any cancer treatment. These receptors were collected from a male donor older than 55 with stage III squamous cell lung carcinoma.

The gene calls are TRBV2 and TRBJ1-1; 7 bases are shared with TRBD1. V was clipped by 4 bases and J by 0 bases; unmatched bases: 2. CDR1 is SNHLY and CDR2 is FYNNEI in the germline V gene. The CDR3 runs to 14 residues. CDR3 sequence (DNA): TGTGCCAGCAGTGGGGACAGATTGAACACTGAAGCTTTCTTT. Translated, it gives CASSGDRLNTEAFF.

The chain employs TRBV18 and TRBJ1-1; tentative D call: TRBD1 (5 bases). Germline V lookup: CDR1 KGHSH, CDR2 LQKENI. The V gene lost 3 bases and the J gene lost 5 bases, with 10 bases spanning the gap. This CDR3 spans 13 amino acids. Here the CDR3 reads CASSPHGGTEAFF. CDR3 DNA: TGTGCCAGCTCACCTCATGGGGGGACTGAAGCTTTCTTT.

The V and J genes are TRBV5-6 and TRBJ1-3; tentatively, D is TRBD1 (5 bases). The CDR3 has 15 amino acids. Germline V CDR1 and CDR2: SGHDT, YYEEEE. The V end lost 0 bases, the J end lost 3 bases, and 10 bases lay between the germline ends. Written as DNA, the CDR3 is TGTGCCAGCAGCTTGGCGAGGGGCCTTGGAAACACCATATATTTT. Its protein product is CASSLARGLGNTIYF. Drawing the rest from reference TRBV5-6 and TRBJ1-3, the complete variable domain is DAGVTQSPTHLIKTRGQQVTLRCSPKSGHDTVSWYQQALGQGPQFIFQYYEEEERQRGNFPDRFSGHQFPNYSSELNVNALLLGDSALYLCASSLARGLGNTIYFGEGSWLTVV.

This rearrangement joins TRBV28 to TRBJ1-5; no reliable D call. CDR1 and CDR2 from the germline V gene are MDHEN and SYDVKM. The CDR3 totals 12 residues. V lost 6 bases and J lost 4, with 7 bases in between. For the CDR3, the DNA is TGTGCCAGCAGGCAGGTAAATCAGCCCCAGCATTTT. Translating gives CASRQVNQPQHF.

The chain carries TRBV7-2 and TRBJ2-4; TRBD1 matches 7 bases. Germline lookup yields CDR1 SGHTA and CDR2 FQGNSA. Losses at the gene ends were 5 bases for V and 3 bases for J; bases not matched to a gene: 4. The CDR3 is 14 residues long. CDR3 coding DNA: TGTGCCAGCAGCCAGACAGGGTACAAAAACATTCAGTACTTC. This translates into CASSQTGYKNIQYF.

This chain links TRBV6-1 with TRBJ1-3; D gene unclear. Germline V gene data show CDR1 as MNHNS and CDR2 as SASEGT. The CDR3 has 13 amino acids. Trimming removed 5 bases at V and 4 bases at J, with 9 bases between. This CDR3 is CASSPTYGNTIYF. As DNA, the CDR3 is TGTGCCAGCAGTCCCACGTACGGAAACACCATATATTTT.

The chain links TRBV5-1 to TRBJ2-5, with 9 bases that match TRBD1. The CDR3 has 13 residues. Germline loops: CDR1 SGHRS, CDR2 YFSETQ. The V segment lost 6 bases and the J segment 5 bases; nucleotides outside the gene matches: 5. The CDR3 here is CASTDRGTETQYF. The CDR3 nucleotides are TGCGCCAGCACCGACAGGGGGACGGAGACCCAGTACTTC.

This clone was seen only once. The chain has TRBV7-9 and TRBJ1-5; TRBD1 matches at 7 bases. With 4 bases clipped from V and 0 bases from J, the junction kept 6 bases outside the gene matches. The CDR3 covers 16 residues. CDR1 and CDR2 from the germline V gene are SEHNR and FQNEAQ (reference sequence). The CDR3 loop is CASSSGTVYSNQPQHF. Written as DNA, the CDR3 is TGTGCCAGCAGCTCCGGGACAGTTTATAGCAATCAGCCCCAGCATTTT. Looking up the rest from reference TRBV7-9 and TRBJ1-5 gives the full variable domain: DTGVSQNPRHKITKRGQNVTFRCDPISEHNRLYWYRQTLGQGPEFLTYFQNEAQLEKSRLLSDRFSAERPKGSFSTLEIQRTEQGDSAMYLCASSSGTVYSNQPQHFGDGTRLSIL.

Turning to this clone: The same CDR3 can be traced to other DNA sequences in this sample. This chain joins TRBV5-1 and TRBJ1-1; D gene uncertain. From germline, CDR1 is SGHRS and CDR2 YFSETQ. Trimming took off 0 bases at V and 1 base at J, with 4 bases between the two ends. CDR3 length: 13 amino acids. The chain's CDR3 is CASSLGGNTEAFF. The CDR3 DNA follows: TGCGCCAGCAGCTTGGGGGGGAACACTGAAGCTTTCTTT.

The chain combines TRBV19 with TRBJ1-2; TRBD1 matches 8 bases. This CDR3 region has 16 residues. CDR1 LNHDA and CDR2 SQIVND come from the germline V gene (reference sequence). V lost 0 bases to trimming and J lost 6 bases; unmatched junction nucleotides: 9. This chain's CDR3 is CASSIEPQTGGDGYTF. CDR3 coding DNA: TGTGCCAGTAGTATAGAGCCCCAAACAGGGGGTGATGGCTACACCTTC.

J is TRBJ1-2 and V is TRBV6-5; D not resolved. CDR1 MNHEY and CDR2 SVGAGI come from the germline V gene. This CDR3 comprises 12 residues. V shed 7 bases and J shed 7 bases, with 13 bases lying between them. CDR3 sequence (DNA): TGTGCCAGCACCACCCGGAGTTCTGGCTACACCTTC. It translates to CASTTRSSGYTF.

The gene calls are TRBV6-1 and TRBJ1-3; D unclear. Germline values: CDR1 MNHNS, CDR2 SASEGT. V lost 0 bases and J lost 2, with 11 bases in between. The CDR3 runs to 16 residues. CDR3 coding DNA: TGTGCCAGCAGTGAAGCACTCGGTTGGCCTGGAAACACCATATATTTT. It is translated as CASSEALGWPGNTIYF.

The V gene is TRBV15, the J gene TRBJ1-2; 12 positions match TRBD1. CDR1 is LNHNV, CDR2 YYDKDF, per germline (reference sequence). The V segment lost 0 bases and the J segment 7 bases; nucleotides outside the gene matches: 6. This CDR3 comprises 16 residues. This CDR3 is CATSRERGQGASGYTF. CDR3 DNA sequence: TGTGCCACCAGCAGAGAGAGGGGACAGGGGGCTTCTGGCTACACCTTC.

This sequence joins TRBV7-2 and TRBJ1-2; maybe TRBD1 (6 bases). The CDR3 length is 14 residues. The V end lost 5 bases, the J end lost 8 bases, and 18 bases lay between the germline ends. Germline V gives CDR1 SGHTA, CDR2 FQGNSA. The CDR3 DNA reads as TGTGCCAGCAGCCCCAGGGGCCCCCCAGCGGGCTACACCTTC. This translates into CASSPRGPPAGYTF.

The V call is TRBV25-1, the J call TRBJ2-1; the match to TRBD2 covers 9 bases. J gave up 3 bases and V 9 bases, and 6 bases lay outside the gene matches. Germline CDR1 MGHDK, CDR2 SYGVNS. This CDR3 region has 14 residues. The CDR3 protein is CASSGGPFYNEQFF. CDR3 in DNA: TGTGCCAGTAGCGGGGGCCCGTTCTACAATGAGCAGTTCTTC.

This clone was seen only once. This chain connects TRBV4-3 to TRBJ2-5; maybe TRBD1 (6 bases). CDR1 is LGHNA and CDR2 is YSLEER in the germline V gene. V was cut by 0 bases and J by 10 bases, with 18 bases left in between. CDR3 length: 15 residues. In nucleotides, the CDR3 is TGCGCCAGCAGCCAAGATTTAAACAGGGAAGGTGTCCAGTACTTC. This codes for CASSQDLNREGVQYF.

J is TRBJ2-2 and V is TRBV18; D not certain. Germline V lookup: CDR1 KGHSH, CDR2 LQKENI. The CDR3 extends over 16 amino acids. V shed 2 bases and J shed 1 base, with 11 bases lying between them. In DNA form, the CDR3 reads TGTGCCAGCTCACCATTGCGTGGAGTGAACACCGGGGAGCTGTTTTTT. Amino acids: CASSPLRGVNTGELFF.

The chain combines TRBV30 with TRBJ2-1; 11 nucleotides match TRBD1. The CDR3 runs to 14 residues. Germline assignment: CDR1 GTSNPN and CDR2 SVGIG (reference sequence). V lost 2 bases and J lost 7; bases outside the gene matches: 4. The CDR3 DNA sequence: TGTGCCTGGAGTCGGGGACAGGGGGGAAATGAGCAGTTCTTC. Translation: CAWSRGQGGNEQFF.

This chain joins TRBV5-1 and TRBJ2-7; the D gene is possibly TRBD1 (5 bases). V was shortened by 0 bases and J by 1 base, with 11 bases between the two germline ends. CDR1 is SGHRS and CDR2 is YFSETQ in the germline V gene. The CDR3 loop spans 15 amino acids. CDR3 sequence (DNA): TGCGCCAGCAGCTTGGGACCACAGGAATCCTACGAGCAGTACTTC. This translates into CASSLGPQESYEQYF.

The rearrangement links TRBV9 to TRBJ2-2; D unclear. The CDR3 contains 12 residues. The germline CDR1 and CDR2 sequences are SGDLS and YYNGEE. Trimming pared 0 bases from V and 5 bases from J, leaving 2 bases between. This CDR3 reads CASSVATGELFF. The DNA of the CDR3 is TGTGCCAGCAGCGTAGCTACCGGGGAGCTGTTTTTT.

This chain joins TRBV25-1 and TRBJ1-4; tentatively, D is TRBD1 (5 bases). V lost 6 bases and J lost 4, with 6 bases in between. CDR3 length: 12 residues. Germline-derived CDR1 and CDR2 are MGHDK and SYGVNS. CDR3 sequence reads: CASRQVNEKLFF. As DNA, the CDR3 is TGTGCCAGCAGACAGGTTAATGAAAAACTGTTTTTT.

In DNA form, the CDR3 reads TGTGCTAGTGGTTTGGCCTCCGGCAGGGGCTACGAGCAGTACTTC. Protein product: CASGLASGRGYEQYF. The chain uses TRBV12-5 and TRBJ2-7, with D possibly matching TRBD1 (6 bases). V gave up 1 base and J gave up 3 bases, with 13 bases separating them. From germline, CDR1 is LGHNT and CDR2 FRNRAP. The CDR3 length is 15 residues.

CDR3 nucleotides: TGTGCCAGCGCCCCCGGGACAGGGGTCCACGAGCAGTACGTC. It yields the protein CASAPGTGVHEQYV. The gene calls are TRBV6-1 and TRBJ2-7, with TRBD1 matching 10 bases. CDR1 and CDR2 (germline): MNHNS, SASEGT. J gave up 5 bases and V 8 bases, and 9 bases lay outside the gene matches. The CDR3 extends over 14 amino acids.

This chain joins TRBV7-2 and TRBJ2-5, with 8 bases identical to TRBD2. This CDR3 contains 14 residues. CDR1 and CDR2 (germline): SGHTA, FQGNSA. V lost 1 base to trimming and J lost 5 bases; unmatched junction nucleotides: 3. Written as DNA, the CDR3 is TGTGCCAGCAGCTTAGGGGGGACTAGGGAGACCCAGTACTTC. It yields the protein CASSLGGTRETQYF.

This clone showed up just once. The chain carries TRBV7-2 and TRBJ1-1; no firm D call. V was shortened by 1 base and J by 3 bases, with 12 bases between the two germline ends. Germline-derived CDR1 and CDR2 are SGHTA and FQGNSA. The CDR3 runs 15 residues. The chain's CDR3 is CASSLDSVPDTEAFF. Here the CDR3 DNA reads TGTGCCAGCAGCTTAGATTCGGTCCCTGACACTGAAGCTTTCTTT.